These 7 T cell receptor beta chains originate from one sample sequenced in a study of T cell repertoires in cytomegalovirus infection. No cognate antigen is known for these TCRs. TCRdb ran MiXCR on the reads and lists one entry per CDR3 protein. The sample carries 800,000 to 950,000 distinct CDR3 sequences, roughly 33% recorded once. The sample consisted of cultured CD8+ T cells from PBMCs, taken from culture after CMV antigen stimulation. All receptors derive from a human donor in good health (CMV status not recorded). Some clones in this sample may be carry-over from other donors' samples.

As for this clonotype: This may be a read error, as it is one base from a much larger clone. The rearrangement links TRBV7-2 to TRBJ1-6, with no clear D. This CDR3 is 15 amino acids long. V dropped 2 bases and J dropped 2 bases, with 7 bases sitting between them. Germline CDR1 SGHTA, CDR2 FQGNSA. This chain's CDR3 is CASSLKGTYNSPLHF. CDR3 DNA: TGTGCCAGCAGCTTAAAAGGGACCTATAATTCACCCCTCCACTTT.

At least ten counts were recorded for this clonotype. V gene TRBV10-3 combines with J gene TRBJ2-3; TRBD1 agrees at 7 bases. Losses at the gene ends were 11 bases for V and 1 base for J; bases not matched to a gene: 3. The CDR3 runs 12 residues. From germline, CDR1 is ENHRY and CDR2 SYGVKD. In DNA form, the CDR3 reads TGTGCCCTCGGGACAGGCACAGATACGCAGTATTTT. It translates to CALGTGTDTQYF.

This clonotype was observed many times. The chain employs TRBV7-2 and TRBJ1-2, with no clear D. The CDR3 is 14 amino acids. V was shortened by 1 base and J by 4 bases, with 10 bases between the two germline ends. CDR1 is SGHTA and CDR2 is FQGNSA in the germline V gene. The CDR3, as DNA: TGTGCCAGCAGCTTAGTCGGCAGGCGCTATGGCTACACCTTC. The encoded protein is CASSLVGRRYGYTF.

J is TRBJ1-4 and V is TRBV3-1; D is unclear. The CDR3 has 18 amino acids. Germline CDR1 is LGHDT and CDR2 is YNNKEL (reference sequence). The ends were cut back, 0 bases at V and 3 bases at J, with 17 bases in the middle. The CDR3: CASSQEGYIATANEKLFF. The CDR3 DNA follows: TGTGCCAGCAGCCAAGAAGGGTACATTGCAACGGCTAATGAAAAACTGTTTTTT.

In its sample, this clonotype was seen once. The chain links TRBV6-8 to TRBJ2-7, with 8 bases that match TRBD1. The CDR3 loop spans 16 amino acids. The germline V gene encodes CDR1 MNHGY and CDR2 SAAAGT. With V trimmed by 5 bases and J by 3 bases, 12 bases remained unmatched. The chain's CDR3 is CASSTGQGLKVYEQYF. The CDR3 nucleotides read TGTGCCAGCAGTACCGGACAGGGTTTAAAGGTCTACGAGCAGTACTTC.

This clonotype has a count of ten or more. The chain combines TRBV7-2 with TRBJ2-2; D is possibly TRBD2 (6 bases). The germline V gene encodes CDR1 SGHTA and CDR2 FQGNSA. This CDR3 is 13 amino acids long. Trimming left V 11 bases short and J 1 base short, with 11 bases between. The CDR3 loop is CAGRGMNTGELFF. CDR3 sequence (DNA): TGTGCCGGACGGGGGATGAACACCGGGGAGCTGTTTTTT. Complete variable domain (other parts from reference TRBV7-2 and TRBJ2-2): GAGVSQSPSNKVTEKGKDVELRCDPISGHTALYWYRQSLGQGLEFLIYFQGNSAPDKSGLPSDRFSAERTGGSVSTLTIQRTQQEDSAVYLCAGRGMNTGELFFGEGSRLTVL.

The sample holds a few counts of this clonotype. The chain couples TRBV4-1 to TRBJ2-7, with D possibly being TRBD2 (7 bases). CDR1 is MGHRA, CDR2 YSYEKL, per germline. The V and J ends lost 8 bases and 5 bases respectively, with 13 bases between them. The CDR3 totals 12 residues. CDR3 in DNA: TGCGCCAGCGGGAGGGGGGCCAACGAGCAGTACTTC. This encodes CASGRGANEQYF.